A single T cell receptor (beta chain) is shown here with its context. CDR1 and CDR2 from the germline V gene are PRHDT and FYEKMQ (reference sequence). V dropped 5 bases and J dropped 7; count of bases not matched to a gene: 13. The length of the CDR3 is 16 residues. The data were taken from a study of blood T cell repertoires in COVID-19. Across the whole study: Sites across the United States, Italy and Spain contributed samples from acute and convalescent COVID-19. Sources were T cells, B-cell-depleted T cells, or PBMCs; the material itself was cDNA or gDNA.

Original processing methods: Nucleated cell counts were estimated from reference gene primer amplification. Assay used: immunoSEQ multiplex PCR; TCRdb lists only in-frame clones, some missing. V and J calls and clone size are given by that table; D and trimming were obtained from the DNA. Counted here are 260,000 or so clones, approximately 82% occurring once; the ten biggest clones make up approximately 5.4%. The receptor was isolated from a man at least 80 years old with acute or convalescent COVID-19. The rearrangement uses TRBV13 and TRBJ2-2, with 7 bases that match TRBD2. The material sequenced was peripheral blood. The CDR3: CASSLLGVAGGGELFF. The DNA for the CDR3 is TGTGCCAGCAGCCTACTGGGGGTAGCGGGCGGCGGGGAGCTGTTTTTT.